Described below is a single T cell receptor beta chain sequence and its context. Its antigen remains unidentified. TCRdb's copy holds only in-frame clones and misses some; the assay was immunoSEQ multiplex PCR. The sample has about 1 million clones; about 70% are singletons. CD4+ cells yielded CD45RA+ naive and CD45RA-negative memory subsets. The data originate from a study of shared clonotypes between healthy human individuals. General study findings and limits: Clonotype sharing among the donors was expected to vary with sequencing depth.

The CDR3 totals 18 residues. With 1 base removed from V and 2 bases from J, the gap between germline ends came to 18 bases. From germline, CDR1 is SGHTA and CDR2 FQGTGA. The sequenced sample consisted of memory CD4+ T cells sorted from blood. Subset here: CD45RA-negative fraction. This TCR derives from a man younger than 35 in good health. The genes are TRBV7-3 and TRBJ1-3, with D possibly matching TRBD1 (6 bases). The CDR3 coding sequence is TGTGCCAGCAGCTTAATCCCTCCCGACAGGCCCCCTGGAAACACCATATATTTT. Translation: CASSLIPPDRPPGNTIYF.